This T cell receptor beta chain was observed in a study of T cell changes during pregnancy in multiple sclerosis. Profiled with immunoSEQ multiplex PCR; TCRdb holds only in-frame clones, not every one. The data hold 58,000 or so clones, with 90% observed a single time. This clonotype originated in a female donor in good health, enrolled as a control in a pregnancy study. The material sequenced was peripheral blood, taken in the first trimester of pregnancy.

The CDR3 is CASSVLAGVGETQYF. In DNA, the CDR3 is TGTGCCAGCAGTGTTTTGGCGGGAGTCGGTGAGACCCAGTACTTC. The rearrangement uses TRBV2 and TRBJ2-5; 7 positions agree with TRBD2. V was clipped by 4 bases and J by 5 bases; unmatched bases: 10. CDR3 length: 15 amino acids. The V gene's germline CDR1 is SNHLY and CDR2 FYNNEI.